This paragraph covers one T cell receptor (beta chain) sequence. Its antigen is unknown. The data are from a study of lymphopenia after photon versus proton radiotherapy. The germline V and J ends were trimmed by 0 bases and 2 bases, with 7 bases remaining between them. Germline-derived CDR1 and CDR2 are SGHTS and YDEGEE. The CDR3 sequence is 14 residues long. Study-wide results and caveats: Authors raise, but do not show, better survival with proton therapy. Photon-treated patients lost naive T cells and TCR diversity; proton-treated stayed stable.

Generated by immunoSEQ multiplex PCR, the TCRdb table keeps only in-frame clones and is missing some. The table records approximately 12,000 clones, about 85% of them present only once. The J gene is TRBJ2-3, the V gene TRBV5-8, with no clear D. This receptor was obtained from a man between 60 and 75 years old with pancreatic cancer. Sequenced here: peripheral blood, sampled from a patient treated with photon-based radiotherapy. In DNA, the CDR3 is TGTGCCAGCAGCTTGGGTCCAAACACAGATACGCAGTATTTT. Its translation is CASSLGPNTDTQYF.